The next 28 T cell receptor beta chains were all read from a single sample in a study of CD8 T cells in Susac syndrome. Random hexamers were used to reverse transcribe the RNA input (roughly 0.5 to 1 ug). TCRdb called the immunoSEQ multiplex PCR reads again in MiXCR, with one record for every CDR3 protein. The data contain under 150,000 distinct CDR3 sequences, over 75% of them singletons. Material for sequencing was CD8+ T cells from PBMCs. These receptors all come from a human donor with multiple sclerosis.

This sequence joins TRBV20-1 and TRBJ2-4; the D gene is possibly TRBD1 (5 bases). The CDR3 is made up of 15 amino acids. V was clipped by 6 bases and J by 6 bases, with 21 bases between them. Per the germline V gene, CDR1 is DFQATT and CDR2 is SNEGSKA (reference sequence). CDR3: CSARHRDRLGNIQYF. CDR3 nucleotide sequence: TGCAGTGCCAGACATCGCGACAGATTGGGAAACATTCAGTACTTC.

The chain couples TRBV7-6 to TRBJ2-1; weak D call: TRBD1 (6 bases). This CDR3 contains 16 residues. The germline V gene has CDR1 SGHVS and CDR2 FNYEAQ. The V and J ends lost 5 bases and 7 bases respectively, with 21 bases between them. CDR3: CASSLPTGGPGNEQFF. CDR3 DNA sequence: TGTGCCAGCAGCCTACCGACAGGTGGCCCTGGGAATGAGCAGTTCTTC.

The CDR3 sequence is CSAPGGVSYEQYF. CDR3 sequence (DNA): TGCAGTGCCCCCGGGGGGGTAAGCTACGAGCAGTACTTC. The chain couples TRBV20-1 to TRBJ2-7; 8 nucleotides line up with TRBD2. Looked up from germline, CDR1 is DFQATT and CDR2 is SNEGSKA (reference sequence). V was clipped by 6 bases and J by 3 bases; unmatched bases: 7. This CDR3 region has 13 residues.

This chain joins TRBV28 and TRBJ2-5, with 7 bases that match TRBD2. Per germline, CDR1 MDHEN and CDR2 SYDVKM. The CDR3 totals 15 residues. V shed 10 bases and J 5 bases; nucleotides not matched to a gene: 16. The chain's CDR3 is CATKTSAAGVETQYF. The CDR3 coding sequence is TGTGCCACCAAGACTTCGGCTGCGGGGGTGGAGACCCAGTACTTC. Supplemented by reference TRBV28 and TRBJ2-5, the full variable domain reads DVKVTQSSRYLVKRTGEKVFLECVQDMDHENMFWYRQDPGLGLRLIYFSYDVKMKEKGDIPEGYSVSREKKERFSLILESASTNQTSMYLCATKTSAAGVETQYFGPGTRLLVL.

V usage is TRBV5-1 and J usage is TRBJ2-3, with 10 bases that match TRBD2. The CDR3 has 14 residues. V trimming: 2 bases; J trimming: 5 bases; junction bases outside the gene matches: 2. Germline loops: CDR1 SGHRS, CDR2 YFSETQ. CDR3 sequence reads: CASSFLAGEDTQYF. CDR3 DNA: TGCGCCAGCAGCTTCCTAGCGGGAGAAGATACGCAGTATTTT.

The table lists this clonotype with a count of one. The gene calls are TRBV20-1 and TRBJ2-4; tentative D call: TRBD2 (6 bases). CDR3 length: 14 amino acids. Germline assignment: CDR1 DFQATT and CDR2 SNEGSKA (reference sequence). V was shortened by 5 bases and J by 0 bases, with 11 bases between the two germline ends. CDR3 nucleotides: TGCAGTGCTCTCCAGGGACTAGCCAAAAACATTCAGTACTTC. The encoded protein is CSALQGLAKNIQYF.

For the CDR3, the DNA is TGTGCCAGCAGTTTATCCGAGGAGTCCTTGAACACTGAAGCTTTCTTT. It translates to CASSLSEESLNTEAFF. The rearrangement joins TRBV28 to TRBJ1-1; the D is unclear. V lost 1 base, J lost 0 bases, and 12 bases lay in between. Germline V CDR1 and CDR2: MDHEN, SYDVKM. This CDR3 is built from 16 residues.

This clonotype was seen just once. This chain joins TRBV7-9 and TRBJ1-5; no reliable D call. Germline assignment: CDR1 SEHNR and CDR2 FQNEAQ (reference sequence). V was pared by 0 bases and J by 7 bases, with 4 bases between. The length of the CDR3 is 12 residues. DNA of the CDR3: TGTGCCAGCAGCTTAGCGTCCCAGCCCCAGCATTTT. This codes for CASSLASQPQHF.

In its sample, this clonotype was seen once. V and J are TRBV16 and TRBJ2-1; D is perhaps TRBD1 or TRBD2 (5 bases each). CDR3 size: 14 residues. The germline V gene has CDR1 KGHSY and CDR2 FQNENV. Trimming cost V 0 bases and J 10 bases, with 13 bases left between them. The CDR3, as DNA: TGTGCCAGCAGCCAATCAGAGGGGCCCGCGGAGCAGTTCTTC. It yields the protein CASSQSEGPAEQFF.

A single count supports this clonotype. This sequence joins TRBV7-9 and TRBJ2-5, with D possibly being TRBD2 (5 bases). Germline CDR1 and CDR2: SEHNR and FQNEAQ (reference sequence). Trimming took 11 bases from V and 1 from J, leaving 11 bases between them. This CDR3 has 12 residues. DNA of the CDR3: TGTGCCTCGAGGGAGATCCAAGAGACCCAGTACTTC. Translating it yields CASREIQETQYF. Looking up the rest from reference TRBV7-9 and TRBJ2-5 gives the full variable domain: DTGVSQNPRHKITKRGQNVTFRCDPISEHNRLYWYRQTLGQGPEFLTYFQNEAQLEKSRLLSDRFSAERPKGSFSTLEIQRTEQGDSAMYLCASREIQETQYFGPGTRLLVL.

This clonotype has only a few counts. The CDR3 coding sequence is TGCGCCAGCAGCGTAAAACCTGGACAGGGGATGACCTACGAGCAGTACTTC. It specifies CASSVKPGQGMTYEQYF. This rearrangement joins TRBV5-1 to TRBJ2-7; 9 bases align to TRBD1. This CDR3 region has 17 residues. Germline loops: CDR1 SGHRS, CDR2 YFSETQ. Germline trimming cut 4 bases from V and 2 bases from J; bases unmatched to any gene: 13.

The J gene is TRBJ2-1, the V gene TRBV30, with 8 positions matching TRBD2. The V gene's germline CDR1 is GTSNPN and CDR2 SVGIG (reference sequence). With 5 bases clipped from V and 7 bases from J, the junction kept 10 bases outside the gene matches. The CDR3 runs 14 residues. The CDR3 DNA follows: TGTGCCTGGCAACCGGGGGGGCAGGAAAATGAGCAGTTCTTC. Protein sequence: CAWQPGGQENEQFF. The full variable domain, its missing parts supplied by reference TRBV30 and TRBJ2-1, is SQTIHQWPATLVQPVGSPLSLECTVEGTSNPNLYWYRQAAGRGLQLLFYSVGIGQISSEVPQNLSASRPQDRQFILSSKKLLLSDSGFYLCAWQPGGQENEQFFGPGTRLTVL.

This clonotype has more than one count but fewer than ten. The DNA of the CDR3 is TGCGCCAGCAGCCAAACCTTAGTTTCTAACTATGGCTACACCTTC. Its translation is CASSQTLVSNYGYTF. The chain couples TRBV4-1 to TRBJ1-2; D is unclear. This CDR3 region has 15 residues. Germline V gene sequence: CDR1 MGHRA, CDR2 YSYEKL. The V and J ends lost 2 bases and 0 bases respectively, with 10 bases between them.

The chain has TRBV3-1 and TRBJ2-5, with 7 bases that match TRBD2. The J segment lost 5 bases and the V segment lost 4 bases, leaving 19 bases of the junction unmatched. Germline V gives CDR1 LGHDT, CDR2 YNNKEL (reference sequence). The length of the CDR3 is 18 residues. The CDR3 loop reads CASSLPLPSLRERETQYF. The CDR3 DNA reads TGTGCCAGCAGCCTGCCCCTTCCGTCATTGCGGGAGAGGGAGACCCAGTACTTC.

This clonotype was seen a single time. The CDR3: CAWSEGNTEAFF. In nucleotides, the CDR3 is TGTGCCTGGAGTGAAGGGAACACTGAAGCTTTCTTT. V gene TRBV30 combines with J gene TRBJ1-1; no clear D. The CDR3 is 12 residues long. V was shortened by 1 base and J by 1 base, with 4 bases between the two germline ends. Germline loops: CDR1 GTSNPN, CDR2 SVGIG (reference sequence).

The CDR3 DNA is TGTGCCAGCAGCTCTGACAGGGAGGCAACGAACACCGGGGAGCTGTTTTTT. It translates to CASSSDREATNTGELFF. This chain uses TRBV5-4 with TRBJ2-2, with D perhaps TRBD1 (7 bases). This CDR3 region has 17 residues. Germline-derived CDR1 and CDR2 are SGHNT and YYREEE (reference sequence). The ends were cut back, 3 bases at V and 0 bases at J, with 15 bases in the middle.

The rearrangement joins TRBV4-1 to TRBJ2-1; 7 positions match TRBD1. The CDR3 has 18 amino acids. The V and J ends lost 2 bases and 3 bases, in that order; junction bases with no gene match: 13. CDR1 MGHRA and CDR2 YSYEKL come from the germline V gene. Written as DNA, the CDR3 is TGCGCCAGCAGCCAATTTACTCCGGGACAGACAAACTACAATGAGCAGTTCTTC. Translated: CASSQFTPGQTNYNEQFF.

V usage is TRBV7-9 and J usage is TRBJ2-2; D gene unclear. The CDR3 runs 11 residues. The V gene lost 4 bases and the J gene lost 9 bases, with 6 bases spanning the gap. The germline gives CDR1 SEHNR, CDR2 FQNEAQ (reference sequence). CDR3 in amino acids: CASSSSRELFF. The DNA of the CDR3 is TGTGCCAGCAGCTCGTCGAGGGAGCTGTTTTTT. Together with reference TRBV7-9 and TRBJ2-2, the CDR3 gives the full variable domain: DTGVSQNPRHKITKRGQNVTFRCDPISEHNRLYWYRQTLGQGPEFLTYFQNEAQLEKSRLLSDRFSAERPKGSFSTLEIQRTEQGDSAMYLCASSSSRELFFGEGSRLTVL.

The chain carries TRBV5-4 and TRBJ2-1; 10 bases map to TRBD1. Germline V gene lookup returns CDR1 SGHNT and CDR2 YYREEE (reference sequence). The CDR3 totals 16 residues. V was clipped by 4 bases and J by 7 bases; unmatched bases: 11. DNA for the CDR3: TGTGCCAGCAGCGTACCGGGACAGGGGTTAGCGAATGAGCAGTTCTTC. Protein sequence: CASSVPGQGLANEQFF.

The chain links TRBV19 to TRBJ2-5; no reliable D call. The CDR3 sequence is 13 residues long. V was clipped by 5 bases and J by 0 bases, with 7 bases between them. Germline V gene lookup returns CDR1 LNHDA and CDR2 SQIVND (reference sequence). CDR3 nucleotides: TGTGCCAGTAGTCTTCGGTACCAAGAGACCCAGTACTTC. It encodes CASSLRYQETQYF. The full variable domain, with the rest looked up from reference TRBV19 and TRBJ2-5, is DGGITQSPKYLFRKEGQNVTLSCEQNLNHDAMYWYRQDPGQGLRLIYYSQIVNDFQKGDIAEGYSVSREKKESFPLTVTSAQKNPTAFYLCASSLRYQETQYFGPGTRLLVL.

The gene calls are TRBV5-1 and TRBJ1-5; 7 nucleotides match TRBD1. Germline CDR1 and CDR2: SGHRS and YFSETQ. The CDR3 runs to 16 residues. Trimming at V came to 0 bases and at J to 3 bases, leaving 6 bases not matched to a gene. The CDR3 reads CASSLAGTANNQPQHF. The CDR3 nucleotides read TGCGCCAGCAGCTTGGCCGGGACAGCCAACAATCAGCCCCAGCATTTT. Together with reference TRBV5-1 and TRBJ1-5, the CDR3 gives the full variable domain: KAGVTQTPRYLIKTRGQQVTLSCSPISGHRSVSWYQQTPGQGLQFLFEYFSETQRNKGNFPGRFSGRQFSNSRSEMNVSTLELGDSALYLCASSLAGTANNQPQHFGDGTRLSIL.

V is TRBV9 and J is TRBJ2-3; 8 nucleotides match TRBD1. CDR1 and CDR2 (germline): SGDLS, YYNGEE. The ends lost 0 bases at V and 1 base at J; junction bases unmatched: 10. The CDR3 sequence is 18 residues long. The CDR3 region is CASSVGHRTGKGTDTQYF. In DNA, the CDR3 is TGTGCCAGCAGCGTAGGGCACCGGACAGGGAAAGGCACAGATACGCAGTATTTT.

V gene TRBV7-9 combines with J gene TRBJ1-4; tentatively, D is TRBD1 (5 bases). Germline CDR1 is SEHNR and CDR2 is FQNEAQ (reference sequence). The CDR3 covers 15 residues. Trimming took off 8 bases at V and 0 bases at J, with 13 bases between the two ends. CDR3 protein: CASQGDHATNEKLFF. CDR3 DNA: TGTGCCAGCCAGGGAGACCACGCAACTAATGAAAAACTGTTTTTT.

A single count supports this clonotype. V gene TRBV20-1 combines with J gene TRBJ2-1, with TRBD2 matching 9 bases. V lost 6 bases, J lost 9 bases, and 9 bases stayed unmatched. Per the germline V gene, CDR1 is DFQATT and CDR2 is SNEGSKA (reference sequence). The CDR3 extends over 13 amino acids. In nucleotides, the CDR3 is TGCAGTGCAAAGTTAGCGGGAGAGTCTGAGCAGTTCTTC. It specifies CSAKLAGESEQFF.

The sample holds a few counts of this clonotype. CDR3 DNA sequence: TGTGCCAGCAAGGAAGACCACTACGAGCAGTACTTC. It is translated as CASKEDHYEQYF. The chain carries TRBV6-1 and TRBJ2-7; D is unresolved. Trimming left V 7 bases short and J 3 bases short, with 10 bases between. Germline V CDR1 and CDR2: MNHNS, SASEGT. The CDR3 runs 12 residues.

CDR3 in DNA: TGTGCCAGCAGCACTTACACTAGTAGTTACAATGAGCAGTTCTTC. Protein product: CASSTYTSSYNEQFF. The rearrangement joins TRBV7-6 to TRBJ2-1; TRBD2 is a possible D gene (5 bases). This CDR3 has 15 amino acids. Deletions cut 5 bases from V and 4 bases from J, with 15 bases between. In germline, CDR1 is SGHVS, CDR2 FNYEAQ.

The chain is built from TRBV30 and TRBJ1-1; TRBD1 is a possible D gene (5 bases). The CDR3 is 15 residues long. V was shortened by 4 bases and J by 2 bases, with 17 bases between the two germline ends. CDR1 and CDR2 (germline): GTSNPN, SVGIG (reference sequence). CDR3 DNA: TGTGCCTGGATGGGTCCAAAGGGGCCTAACACTGAAGCTTTCTTT. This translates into CAWMGPKGPNTEAFF. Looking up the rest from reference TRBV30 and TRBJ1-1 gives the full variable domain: SQTIHQWPATLVQPVGSPLSLECTVEGTSNPNLYWYRQAAGRGLQLLFYSVGIGQISSEVPQNLSASRPQDRQFILSSKKLLLSDSGFYLCAWMGPKGPNTEAFFGQGTRLTVV.

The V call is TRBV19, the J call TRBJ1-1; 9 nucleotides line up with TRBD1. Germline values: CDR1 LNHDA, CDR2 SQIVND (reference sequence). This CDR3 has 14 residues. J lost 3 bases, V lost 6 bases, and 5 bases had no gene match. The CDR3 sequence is CASREGQGHTEAFF. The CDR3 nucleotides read TGTGCCAGTAGGGAGGGACAGGGCCACACTGAAGCTTTCTTT.